This is a list of T cell receptor beta chains from one sample in a study of beta chain features in type 1 diabetes. The data were produced by immunoSEQ multiplex PCR, yet TCRdb's version contains in-frame clones alone and is incomplete. The sample has about 700,000 clones; under 15% are singletons. The sequenced sample was naive CD4+ T cells from blood. The receptors come from a man between 18 and 29 years old with type 1 diabetes. The CDR3 runs from the conserved cysteine through the conserved F or W. D genes are given only for firm matches. Not all rows give a size; the values are once, few, many and, for expanded clones, a class.

j_gene,abundance,v_gene,d_gene,CDR3aa,CDR3nt
TRBJ1-2,few,TRBV30,.,CAWSGQNYGYTF,TGTGCCTGGAGTGGACAAAACTATGGCTACACCTTC
TRBJ1-2,few,TRBV5-1,.,CASSPAPPGYGYTF,TGCGCCAGCAGCCCAGCTCCTCCGGGCTATGGCTACACCTTC
TRBJ2-7,few,TRBV6-1,TRBD1,CASHRQGPYEQYF,TGTGCCAGCCACAGACAGGGACCCTACGAGCAGTACTTC
TRBJ1-6,.,TRBV27,.,CARLTDRRSNSPLHF,TGTGCCAGACTCACTGACAGGAGATCTAATTCACCCCTCCACTTT
TRBJ1-3,few,TRBV29-1,.,CSVGNSSGNTIYF,TGCAGCGTTGGTAATTCCTCTGGAAACACCATATATTTT
TRBJ1-2,few,TRBV2,TRBD1,CASRPGQGGGGYTF,TGTGCCAGCAGGCCGGGACAGGGAGGAGGTGGCTACACCTTC
TRBJ2-1,.,TRBV9,TRBD2,CASSDPSGGATYNEQFF,TGTGCCAGCAGCGATCCTAGCGGGGGGGCTACCTACAATGAGCAGTTCTTC
TRBJ2-1,few,TRBV12-5,.,CASGLIWVGQFF,TGTGCTAGTGGTTTGATCTGGGTCGGGCAGTTCTTC
TRBJ1-3,.,TRBV7-6,.,CASSGAGNTIYF,TGTGCCAGCAGCGGGGCTGGAAACACCATATATTTT
TRBJ2-5,.,TRBV7-9,.,CASSFYETQYF,TGTGCCAGCAGCTTTTACGAGACCCAGTACTTC
TRBJ2-7,.,TRBV7-7,TRBD2,CASSRGGGFNEQYF,TGTGCCAGCAGCAGGGGCGGGGGGTTTAACGAGCAGTACTTC